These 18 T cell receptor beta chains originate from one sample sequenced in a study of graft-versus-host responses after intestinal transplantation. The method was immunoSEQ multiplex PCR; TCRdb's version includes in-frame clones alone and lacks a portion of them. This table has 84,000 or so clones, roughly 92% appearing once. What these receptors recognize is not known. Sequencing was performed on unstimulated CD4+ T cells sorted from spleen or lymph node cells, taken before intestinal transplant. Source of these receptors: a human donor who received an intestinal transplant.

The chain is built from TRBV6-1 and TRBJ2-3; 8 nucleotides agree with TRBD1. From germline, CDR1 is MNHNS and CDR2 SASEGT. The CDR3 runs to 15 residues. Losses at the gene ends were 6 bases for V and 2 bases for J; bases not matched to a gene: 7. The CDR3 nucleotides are TGTGCCAGCAGCTCGGACAGGGTCTTCACAGATACGCAGTATTTT. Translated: CASSSDRVFTDTQYF.

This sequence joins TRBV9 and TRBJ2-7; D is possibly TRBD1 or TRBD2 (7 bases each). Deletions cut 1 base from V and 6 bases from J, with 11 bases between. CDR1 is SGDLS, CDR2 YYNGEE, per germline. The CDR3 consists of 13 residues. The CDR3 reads CASSVTRGGEQYF. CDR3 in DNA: TGTGCCAGCAGCGTAACCAGGGGGGGCGAGCAGTACTTC.

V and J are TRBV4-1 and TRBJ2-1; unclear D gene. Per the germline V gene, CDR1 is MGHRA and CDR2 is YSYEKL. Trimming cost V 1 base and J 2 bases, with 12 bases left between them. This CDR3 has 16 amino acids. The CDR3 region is CASSQAKVLAYNEQFF. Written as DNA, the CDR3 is TGCGCCAGCAGCCAAGCCAAGGTCCTAGCCTACAATGAGCAGTTCTTC.

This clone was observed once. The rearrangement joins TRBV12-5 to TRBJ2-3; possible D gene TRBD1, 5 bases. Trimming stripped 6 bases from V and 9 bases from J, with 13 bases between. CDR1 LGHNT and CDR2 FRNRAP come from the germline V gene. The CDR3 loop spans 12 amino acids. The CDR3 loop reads CASGIDTGTQYF. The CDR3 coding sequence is TGTGCTAGTGGAATCGACACAGGCACGCAGTATTTT.

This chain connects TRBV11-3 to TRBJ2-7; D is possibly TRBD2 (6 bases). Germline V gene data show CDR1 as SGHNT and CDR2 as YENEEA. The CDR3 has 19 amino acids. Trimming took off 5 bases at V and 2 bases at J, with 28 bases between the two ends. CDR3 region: CASSLTPGLDQVLAYEQYF. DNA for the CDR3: TGTGCCAGCAGCCTTACCCCGGGACTCGACCAGGTATTAGCCTACGAGCAGTACTTC.

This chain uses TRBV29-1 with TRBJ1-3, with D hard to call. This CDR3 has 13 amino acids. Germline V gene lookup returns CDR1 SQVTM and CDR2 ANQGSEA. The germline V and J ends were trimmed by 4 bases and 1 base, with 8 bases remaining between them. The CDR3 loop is CSVGSISGNTIYF. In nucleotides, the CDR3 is TGCAGCGTTGGGTCCATATCTGGAAACACCATATATTTT. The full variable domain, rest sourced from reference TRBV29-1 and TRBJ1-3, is SAVISQKPSRDICQRGTSLTIQCQVDSQVTMMFWYRQQPGQSLTLIATANQGSEATYESGFVIDKFPISRPNLTFSTLTVSNMSPEDSSIYLCSVGSISGNTIYFGEGSWLTVV.

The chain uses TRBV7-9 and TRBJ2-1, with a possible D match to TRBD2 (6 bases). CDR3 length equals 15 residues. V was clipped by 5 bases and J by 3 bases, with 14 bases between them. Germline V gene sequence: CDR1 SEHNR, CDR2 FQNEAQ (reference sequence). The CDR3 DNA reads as TGTGCCAGCAGCCGGGAGCGTACTTTCTACAATGAGCAGTTCTTC. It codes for CASSRERTFYNEQFF.

CDR3 nucleotide sequence: TGTGCCAGCAGCTTTCGAACCTTGATGCGAACAGGGAAAGAGCAGTTCTTC. This sequence encodes CASSFRTLMRTGKEQFF. V is TRBV7-2 and J is TRBJ2-1; the D gene is possibly TRBD1 (6 bases). Deletions cut 3 bases from V and 10 bases from J, with 25 bases between. The CDR3 sequence is 17 residues long. Germline assignment: CDR1 SGHTA and CDR2 FQGNSA.

CDR3 in DNA: TGCGCCAGCAGTCAAGGGACAGGGAATGGCAATCAGCCCCAGCATTTT. It yields the protein CASSQGTGNGNQPQHF. The V and J genes are TRBV23-1 and TRBJ1-5; 9 nucleotides align to TRBD1. TRBV23-1 is labeled an ORF, and its function is uncertain. J lost 2 bases, V lost 2 bases, and 4 bases had no gene match. The CDR3 length is 16 residues.

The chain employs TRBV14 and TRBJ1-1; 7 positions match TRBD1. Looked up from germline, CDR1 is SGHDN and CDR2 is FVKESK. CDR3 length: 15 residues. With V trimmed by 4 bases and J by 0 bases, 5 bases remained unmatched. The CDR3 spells CASSPYRGLNTEAFF. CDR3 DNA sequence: TGTGCCAGCAGCCCCTACAGGGGTTTGAACACTGAAGCTTTCTTT.

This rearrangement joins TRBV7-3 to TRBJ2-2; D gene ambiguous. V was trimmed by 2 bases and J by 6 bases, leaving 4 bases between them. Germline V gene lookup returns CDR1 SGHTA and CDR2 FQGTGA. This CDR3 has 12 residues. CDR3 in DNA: TGTGCCAGCAGCTTAGCGGCCGGGGAGCTGTTTTTT. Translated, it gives CASSLAAGELFF.

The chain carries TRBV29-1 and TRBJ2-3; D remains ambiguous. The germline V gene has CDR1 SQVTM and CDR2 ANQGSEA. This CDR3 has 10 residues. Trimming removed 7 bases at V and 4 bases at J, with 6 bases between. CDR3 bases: TGCAGCGCTTCGGCAGATACGCAGTATTTT. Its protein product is CSASADTQYF.

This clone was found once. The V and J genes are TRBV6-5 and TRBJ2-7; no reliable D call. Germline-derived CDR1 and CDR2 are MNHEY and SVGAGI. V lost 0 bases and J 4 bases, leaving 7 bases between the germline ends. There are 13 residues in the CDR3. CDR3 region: CASSYSTGYEQYF. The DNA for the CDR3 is TGTGCCAGCAGTTACTCGACTGGATACGAGCAGTACTTC.

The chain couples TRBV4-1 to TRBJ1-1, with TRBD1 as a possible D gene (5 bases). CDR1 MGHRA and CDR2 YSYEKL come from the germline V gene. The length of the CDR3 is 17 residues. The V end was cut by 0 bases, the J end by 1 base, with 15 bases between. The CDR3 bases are TGCGCCAGCAGCCAAGATCGGAGGCAGGGCCCGAACACTGAAGCTTTCTTT. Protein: CASSQDRRQGPNTEAFF.

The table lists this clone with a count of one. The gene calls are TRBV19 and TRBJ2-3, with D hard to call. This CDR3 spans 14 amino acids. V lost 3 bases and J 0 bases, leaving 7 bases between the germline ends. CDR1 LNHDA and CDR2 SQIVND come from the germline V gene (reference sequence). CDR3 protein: CASSIGGSTDTQYF. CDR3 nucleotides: TGTGCCAGTAGTATTGGTGGAAGCACAGATACGCAGTATTTT.

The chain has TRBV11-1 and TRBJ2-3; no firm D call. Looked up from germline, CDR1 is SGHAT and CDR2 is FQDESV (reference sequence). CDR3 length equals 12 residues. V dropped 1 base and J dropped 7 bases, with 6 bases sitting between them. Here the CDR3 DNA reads TGTGCCAGCAGCTTAGGTGGTTATACGCAGTATTTT. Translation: CASSLGGYTQYF.

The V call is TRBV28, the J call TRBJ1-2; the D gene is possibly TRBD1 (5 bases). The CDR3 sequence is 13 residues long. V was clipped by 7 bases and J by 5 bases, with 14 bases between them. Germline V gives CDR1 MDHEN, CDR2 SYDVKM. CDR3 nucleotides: TGTGCCAGCAAGCGGGGCACCGGGTATGGCTACACCTTC. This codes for CASKRGTGYGYTF.

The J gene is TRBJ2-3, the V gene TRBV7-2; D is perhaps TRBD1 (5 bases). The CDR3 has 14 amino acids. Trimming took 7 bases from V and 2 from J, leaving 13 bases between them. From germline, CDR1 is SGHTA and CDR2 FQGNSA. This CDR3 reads CASKTAAITDTQYF. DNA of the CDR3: TGTGCCAGCAAGACAGCAGCTATCACAGATACGCAGTATTTT. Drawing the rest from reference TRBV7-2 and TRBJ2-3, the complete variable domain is GAGVSQSPSNKVTEKGKDVELRCDPISGHTALYWYRQSLGQGLEFLIYFQGNSAPDKSGLPSDRFSAERTGGSVSTLTIQRTQQEDSAVYLCASKTAAITDTQYFGPGTRLTVL.